One sample yielded the 20 T cell receptor beta chains listed below, sequenced in a study of blood T cell repertoires in COVID-19. The data were produced by immunoSEQ multiplex PCR, yet TCRdb's version contains in-frame clones alone and is incomplete. The table lists roughly 210,000 clones, about 88% of them singletons. Sequences were obtained from peripheral blood. The receptors were sampled from a man aged 65 to 85 with acute or convalescent COVID-19.

The CDR3 sequence is CASSPSSQVYGEQFF. Here the CDR3 DNA reads TGTGCCAGCAGCCCATCCAGCCAGGTATATGGTGAGCAGTTCTTC. This rearrangement joins TRBV7-3 to TRBJ2-1; D gene unclear. CDR3 size: 15 residues. The V end lost 5 bases, the J end lost 9 bases, and 20 bases lay between the germline ends. Germline CDR1 reads SGHTA; CDR2 reads FQGTGA. The variable domain in full, with the rest retrieved from reference TRBV7-3 and TRBJ2-1, is GAGVSQTPSNKVTEKGKYVELRCDPISGHTALYWYRQSLGQGPEFLIYFQGTGAADDSGLPNDRFFAVRPEGSVSTLKIQRTERGDSAVYLCASSPSSQVYGEQFFGPGTRLTVL.

The chain has TRBV6-2 or TRBV6-3 and TRBJ1-1, with D perhaps matching TRBD1 (5 bases). The germline CDR1 and CDR2 sequences are MNHEY and SVGEGT. The CDR3 is 13 amino acids. Between the trimmed V and J ends, which lost 4 bases and 11 bases, there was a span of 17 bases. The CDR3 reads CASSFPPVTVAFF. The DNA for the CDR3 is TGTGCCAGCAGTTTTCCCCCGGTGACAGTGGCTTTCTTT.

This rearrangement joins TRBV2 to TRBJ1-2, with 9 bases that match TRBD1. Germline V gene lookup returns CDR1 SNHLY and CDR2 FYNNEI. After removal of 8 bases from V and 1 base from J, the junction contained 5 bases not matched to a gene. There are 14 residues in the CDR3. The CDR3: CASRTGADNYGYTF. CDR3 nucleotide sequence: TGTGCCAGCCGGACAGGGGCAGATAACTATGGCTACACCTTC. Supplemented by reference TRBV2 and TRBJ1-2, the full variable domain reads EPEVTQTPSHQVTQMGQEVILRCVPISNHLYFYWYRQILGQKVEFLVSFYNNEISEKSEIFDDQFSVERPDGSNFTLKIRSTKLEDSAMYFCASRTGADNYGYTFGSGTRLTVV.

DNA of the CDR3: TGTGCCAGTAGTAGACAGGGAGGCGGTGAAGCTTTCTTT. Residues: CASSRQGGGEAFF. The chain combines TRBV19 with TRBJ1-1; TRBD1 matches 7 bases. The CDR3 totals 13 residues. Germline V gives CDR1 LNHDA, CDR2 SQIVND (reference sequence). Trimming took 4 bases from V and 7 from J; bases not matched to a gene: 6.

This clone was observed a few times. The gene calls are TRBV12-5 and TRBJ2-2; 8 nucleotides match TRBD2. The CDR3 spans 14 residues. J lost 3 bases, V lost 8 bases, and 5 bases had no gene match. CDR1 and CDR2 (germline): LGHNT, FRNRAP. This chain's CDR3 is CASLAGGYTGELFF. The CDR3 nucleotides read TGTGCTAGTCTAGCGGGCGGGTACACCGGGGAGCTGTTTTTT.

The gene calls are TRBV4-1 and TRBJ2-7; 12 positions match TRBD2. Germline V gene sequence: CDR1 MGHRA, CDR2 YSYEKL. This CDR3 comprises 16 residues. Trimming removed 2 bases from V and 6 bases from J; junction bases left unmatched: 8. The CDR3 is CASSQNPSGREIEQYF. As DNA, the CDR3 is TGCGCCAGCAGCCAAAACCCTAGCGGGAGGGAGATCGAGCAGTACTTC.

With regard to this clone: This same CDR3 is encoded by further DNA sequences in the sample. V gene TRBV20-1 combines with J gene TRBJ1-1; perhaps TRBD1 as D (5 bases). The CDR3 spans 14 residues. The germline V gene encodes CDR1 DFQATT and CDR2 SNEGSKA (reference sequence). V lost 3 bases and J lost 0, with 11 bases in between. The CDR3 loop reads CSASSGPLNTEAFF. In DNA, the CDR3 is TGCAGTGCTAGTTCAGGGCCCCTGAACACTGAAGCTTTCTTT.

The J gene is TRBJ2-2, the V gene TRBV3-1 (or the pseudogene TRBV3-2); D not certain. CDR1 and CDR2 (germline): LGHDT, YNNKEL (reference sequence). The CDR3 extends over 16 amino acids. V gave up 1 base and J gave up 1 base, with 10 bases separating them. The CDR3 DNA is TGTGCCAGCAGCCAAGGGTGGTCAGGGAACACCGGGGAGCTGTTTTTT. As protein: CASSQGWSGNTGELFF.

The chain has TRBV2 and TRBJ2-1, with D perhaps TRBD2 (5 bases). Trimming shortened V by 4 bases and J by 0 bases, and 10 bases separated the two germline ends. CDR1 is SNHLY, CDR2 FYNNEI, per germline. The CDR3 is 15 residues long. The CDR3 sequence is CASSVERISYNEQFF. In DNA, the CDR3 is TGTGCCAGCAGTGTTGAGCGGATCTCCTACAATGAGCAGTTCTTC.

The chain joins TRBV28 to TRBJ2-1; D uncertain. The CDR3 runs to 15 residues. Germline V gene sequence: CDR1 MDHEN, CDR2 SYDVKM. V gave up 3 bases and J gave up 1 base, with 10 bases separating them. CDR3 DNA: TGTGCCAGCAGTTTCCCAGCGCGGTCCTACAATGAGCAGTTCTTC. It codes for CASSFPARSYNEQFF.

This rearrangement joins TRBV27 to TRBJ1-1; a possible D gene is TRBD1 (6 bases). The CDR3 runs 15 residues. The V end was cut by 6 bases, the J end by 1 base, with 15 bases between. Germline V gives CDR1 MNHEY, CDR2 SMNVEV (reference sequence). CDR3 coding DNA: TGTGCCAGCAGCCCACGACAGGCGAAGAACACTGAAGCTTTCTTT. Its translation is CASSPRQAKNTEAFF.

The gene calls are TRBV3-1 (or the pseudogene TRBV3-2) and TRBJ2-7; 10 bases match TRBD2. CDR1 and CDR2 from the germline V gene are LGHDT and YNNKEL (reference sequence). V gave up 4 bases and J gave up 6 bases; unmatched junction bases: 9. The CDR3 extends over 15 amino acids. Here the CDR3 DNA reads TGTGCCAGCAGCCCAACTACTAGCGGGACTGTCGAGCAGTACTTC. Its translation: CASSPTTSGTVEQYF.

The V gene is TRBV5-1, the J gene TRBJ2-3; perhaps TRBD2 as D (5 bases). CDR1 is SGHRS and CDR2 is YFSETQ in the germline V gene. The CDR3 sequence is 15 residues long. The V end lost 1 base, the J end lost 6 bases, and 15 bases lay between the germline ends. The CDR3 DNA reads TGCGCCAGCAGCTTGAATTACCCACTAGGGGATACGCAGTATTTT. The encoded protein is CASSLNYPLGDTQYF.

V is TRBV20-1 and J is TRBJ1-2, with D unresolved. Trimming left V 3 bases short and J 8 bases short, with 16 bases between. The V gene's germline CDR1 is DFQATT and CDR2 SNEGSKA (reference sequence). CDR3 length: 13 amino acids. The CDR3 DNA sequence: TGCAGTGCTAGTTTGGCCGCCGTGAAAGGCTACACCTTC. This gives the protein CSASLAAVKGYTF.

V is TRBV9 and J is TRBJ1-6, with 7 bases lining up with TRBD1. The CDR3 spans 15 residues. The J segment lost 6 bases and the V segment lost 5 bases, leaving 8 bases of the junction unmatched. Per germline, CDR1 SGDLS and CDR2 YYNGEE. The DNA for the CDR3 is TGTGCCAGCAGTAGGGCAGGGGGTAGTAATTCACCCCTCCACTTT. It is translated as CASSRAGGSNSPLHF.

The chain has TRBV3-1 (or the pseudogene TRBV3-2) and TRBJ1-1, with D perhaps matching TRBD1 (5 bases). Trimming cost V 7 bases and J 0 bases, with 12 bases left between them. This CDR3 contains 14 residues. CDR1 LGHDT and CDR2 YNNKEL come from the germline V gene (reference sequence). The CDR3 nucleotides read TGTGCCAGCACCGGGGGGACCATGAACACTGAAGCTTTCTTT. Its translation is CASTGGTMNTEAFF.

The chain uses TRBV30 and TRBJ1-2; tentatively, D is TRBD1 (6 bases). Germline CDR1 is GTSNPN and CDR2 is SVGIG (reference sequence). V was pared by 3 bases and J by 2 bases, with 10 bases between. The CDR3 consists of 13 residues. CDR3 protein: CAWRTGTNYGYTF. CDR3 nucleotide sequence: TGTGCCTGGAGGACAGGAACCAACTATGGCTACACCTTC.

The chain couples TRBV4-2 to TRBJ1-1; unclear D gene. The V and J ends lost 1 base and 5 bases respectively, with 5 bases between them. The length of the CDR3 is 12 residues. Germline CDR1 LGHNA, CDR2 YNFKEQ. CDR3 loop: CASSQAGTEAFF. As DNA, the CDR3 is TGTGCCAGCAGCCAAGCAGGAACTGAAGCTTTCTTT.

This clone has a single count. The rearrangement links TRBV5-8 to TRBJ2-7; D may be TRBD1 (6 bases). Germline assignment: CDR1 SGHTS and CDR2 YDEGEE. The CDR3 spans 14 residues. Trimming stripped 1 base from V and 3 bases from J, with 11 bases between. The CDR3 protein is CASSLRQGYYEQYF. Here the CDR3 DNA reads TGTGCCAGCAGCTTGCGTCAGGGGTACTACGAGCAGTACTTC.

This chain joins TRBV2 and TRBJ1-4; TRBD1 might be the D (6 bases). The V gene's germline CDR1 is SNHLY and CDR2 FYNNEI. The CDR3 covers 14 residues. Between the trimmed V and J ends, which lost 10 bases and 8 bases, there was a span of 20 bases. The CDR3 loop is CATTRRQGMEKLFF. In nucleotides, the CDR3 is TGTGCCACCACGCGGAGGCAGGGGATGGAAAAACTGTTTTTT.